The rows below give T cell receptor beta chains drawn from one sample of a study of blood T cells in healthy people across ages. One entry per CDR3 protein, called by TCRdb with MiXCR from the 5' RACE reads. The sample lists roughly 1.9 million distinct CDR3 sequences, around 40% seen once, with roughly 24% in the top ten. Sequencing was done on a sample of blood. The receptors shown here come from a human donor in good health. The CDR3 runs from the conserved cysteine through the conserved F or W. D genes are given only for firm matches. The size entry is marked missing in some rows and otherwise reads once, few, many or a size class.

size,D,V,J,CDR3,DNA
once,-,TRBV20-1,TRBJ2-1,CSARESSREYNEQFF,TGCAGTGCTAGAGAATCTAGCAGGGAATACAATGAGCAGTTCTTC
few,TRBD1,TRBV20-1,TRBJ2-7,CSAEGAGVYEQYF,TGCAGTGCCGAGGGGGCTGGGGTCTACGAGCAGTACTTC
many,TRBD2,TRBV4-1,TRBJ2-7,CASSHSWSAGSLYEQYF,TGCGCCAGCAGCCACTCCTGGTCAGCGGGGAGTCTCTACGAGCAGTACTTC
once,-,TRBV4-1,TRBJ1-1,CASSQANYATPEAFF,TGCGCCAGCAGCCAAGCTAATTATGCCACACCCGAAGCTTTCTTT
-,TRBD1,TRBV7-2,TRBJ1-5,CASSLTGEVGQPQHF,TGTGCCAGCAGCTTGACAGGGGAAGTCGGGCAGCCCCAGCATTTT
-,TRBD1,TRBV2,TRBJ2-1,CASIPDGSRGSYNEQFF,TGTGCCAGCATCCCCGACGGGTCCAGGGGGTCTTACAATGAGCAGTTCTTC
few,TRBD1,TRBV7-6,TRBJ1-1,CASSPRTGGRYTEAFF,TGTGCCAGCAGCCCGAGGACAGGGGGCCGGTACACTGAAGCTTTCTTT
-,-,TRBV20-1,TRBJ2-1,CSAVRLENNEQFF,TGCAGTGCTGTAAGGCTAGAAAACAATGAGCAGTTCTTC
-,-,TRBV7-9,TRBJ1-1,CASSLERELNTEAFF,TGTGCCAGCAGCTTAGAACGGGAACTGAACACTGAAGCTTTCTTT
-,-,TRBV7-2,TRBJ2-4,CASSLRAGVGIQYF,TGTGCCAGCAGCTTAAGGGCAGGGGTGGGCATTCAGTACTTC
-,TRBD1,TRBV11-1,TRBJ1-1,CASSLTGTGGNTEAFF,TGTGCCAGCAGCTTAACGGGGACAGGGGGGAACACTGAAGCTTTCTTT
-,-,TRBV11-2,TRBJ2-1,CASSFSGGGSEQFF,TGTGCCAGCAGCTTCTCAGGGGGGGGAAGTGAGCAGTTCTTC
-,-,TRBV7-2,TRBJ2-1,CASSHRWGEFF,TGTGCCAGCAGCCACCGTTGGGGGGAGTTCTTC
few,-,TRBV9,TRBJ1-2,CASSVYAGASGYTF,TGTGCCAGCAGCGTATACGCAGGGGCGAGCGGCTACACCTTC
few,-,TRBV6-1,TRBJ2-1,CASSQNRGTRSYNEQFF,TGTGCCAGCAGTCAAAATCGAGGCACCCGCTCCTACAATGAGCAGTTCTTC
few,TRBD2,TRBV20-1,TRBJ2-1,CSAPKTSGDYNEQFF,TGCAGTGCACCAAAGACTAGCGGGGACTACAATGAGCAGTTCTTC
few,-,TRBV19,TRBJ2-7,CASSGSNEQYF,TGTGCCAGTAGTGGGAGTAACGAGCAGTACTTC
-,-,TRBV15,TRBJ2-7,CATSRDQHRYEQYF,TGTGCCACCAGCAGAGATCAACACCGCTACGAGCAGTACTTC
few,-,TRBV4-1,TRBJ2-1,CASSPLVGQVQFF,TGCGCCAGCAGTCCTCTCGTAGGGCAAGTACAGTTCTTC
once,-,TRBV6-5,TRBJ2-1,CASSYLGSGGAYNEQFF,TGTGCCAGCAGTTACTTAGGTAGCGGTGGGGCCTACAATGAGCAGTTCTTC
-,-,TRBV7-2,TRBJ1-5,CASSLEVNYRESLPQHF,TGTGCCAGCAGCTTAGAAGTGAACTACAGGGAATCCTTGCCCCAGCATTTT
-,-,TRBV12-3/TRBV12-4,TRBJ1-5,CASSLDSYSNQPQHF,TGTGCCAGCAGTTTAGACAGCTATAGCAATCAGCCCCAGCATTTT
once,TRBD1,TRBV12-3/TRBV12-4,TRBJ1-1,CASSPDRENEAFF,TGTGCCAGCAGCCCGGACAGGGAGAATGAAGCTTTCTTT
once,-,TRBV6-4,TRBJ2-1,CTSSEKVSNEQFF,TGTACCAGCAGCGAGAAAGTCTCCAATGAGCAGTTCTTC
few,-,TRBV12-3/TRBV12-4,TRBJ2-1,CASSLRGGGDFNEQFF,TGTGCCAGCAGTTTAAGGGGGGGGGGCGACTTTAATGAGCAGTTCTTC
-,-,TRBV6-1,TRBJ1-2,CASSAQTVFNGYTF,TGTGCCAGCAGTGCACAGACAGTGTTCAATGGCTACACCTTC
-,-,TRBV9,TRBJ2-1,CASSVAPMDEQFF,TGTGCCAGCAGCGTAGCTCCCATGGATGAGCAGTTCTTC
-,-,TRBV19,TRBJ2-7,CASSIVSGHHEQYF,TGTGCCAGTAGTATAGTATCGGGCCACCACGAGCAGTACTTC
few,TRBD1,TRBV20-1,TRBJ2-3,CSARETGSTGTQYF,TGCAGTGCTAGGGAGACAGGGAGCACGGGTACGCAGTATTTT
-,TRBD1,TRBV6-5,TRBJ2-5,CASSYSMYRGGSVSRGPETQYF,TGTGCCAGCAGTTACTCGATGTACCGGGGCGGCTCGGTCTCCAGGGGGCCAGAGACCCAGTACTTC
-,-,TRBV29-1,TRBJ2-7,CSVGKTDLETQYF,TGCAGCGTCGGAAAGACAGATCTCGAGACTCAGTACTTC
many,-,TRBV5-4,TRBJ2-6,CASSPPGNVLTF,TGTGCCAGCAGCCCCCCGGGCAACGTCCTGACTTTC
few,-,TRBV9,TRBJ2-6,CASSVTARSSGANVLTF,TGTGCCAGCAGCGTAACAGCCCGGAGCTCTGGGGCCAACGTCCTGACTTTC
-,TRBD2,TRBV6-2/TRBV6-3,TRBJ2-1,CASSPQATSGGAVGPKTNEQFF,TGTGCCAGCAGTCCCCAAGCGACTAGCGGGGGGGCGGTAGGGCCCAAAACGAATGAGCAGTTCTTC
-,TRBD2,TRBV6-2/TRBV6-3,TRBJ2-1,CASSYSNRVTSGGGYNEQFF,TGTGCCAGCAGTTACTCGAATCGGGTGACTAGCGGGGGCGGATACAATGAGCAGTTCTTC
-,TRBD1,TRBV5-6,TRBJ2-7,CASCPNRGHSYEQYF,TGTGCCAGCTGCCCCAACAGGGGACACTCCTACGAGCAGTACTTC
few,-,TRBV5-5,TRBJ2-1,CASSPRGIKDEQFF,TGTGCCAGCAGCCCCCGAGGCATAAAGGATGAGCAGTTCTTC
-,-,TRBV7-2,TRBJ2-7,CASSLVTGTSYEQYF,TGTGCCAGCAGCTTAGTTACTGGCACCTCCTACGAGCAGTACTTC
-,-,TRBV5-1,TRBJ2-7,CASSLPPDSRSFPYEQYF,TGCGCCAGCAGCTTGCCTCCGGACAGCCGCTCTTTTCCCTACGAGCAGTACTTC
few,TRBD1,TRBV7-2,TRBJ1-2,CASSVDGTGAGYGYTF,TGTGCCAGCAGCGTAGACGGGACAGGGGCGGGCTATGGCTACACCTTC
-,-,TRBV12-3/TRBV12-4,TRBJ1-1,CASSQGVVMGGTEAFF,TGTGCCAGCAGTCAAGGGGTCGTCATGGGAGGCACTGAAGCTTTCTTT
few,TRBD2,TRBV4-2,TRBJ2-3,CASSQDRTTSFTDAQYF,TGTGCCAGCAGCCAAGATCGTACGACTAGCTTCACAGATGCGCAGTATTTT
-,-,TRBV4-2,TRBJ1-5,CASSQEDQGLGNQPQHF,TGTGCCAGCAGCCAAGAAGACCAGGGGCTTGGCAATCAGCCCCAGCATTTT
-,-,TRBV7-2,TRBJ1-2,CASSSRAPFYGYTF,TGTGCCAGCAGCTCCCGAGCCCCATTCTATGGCTACACCTTC
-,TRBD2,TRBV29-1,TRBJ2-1,CSPARLAGGKNEQFF,TGCAGCCCAGCCCGACTAGCGGGGGGGAAAAATGAGCAGTTCTTC
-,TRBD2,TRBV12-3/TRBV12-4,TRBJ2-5,CASSTGTIGTQYF,TGTGCCAGCAGTACCGGGACTATCGGGACCCAGTACTTC
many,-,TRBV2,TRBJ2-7,CASSEAQSGYEQYF,TGTGCCAGCAGTGAAGCGCAGTCTGGATACGAGCAGTACTTC
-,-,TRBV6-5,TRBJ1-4,CASSPFWVGEKLFF,TGTGCCAGCAGTCCGTTCTGGGTTGGCGAAAAACTGTTTTTT
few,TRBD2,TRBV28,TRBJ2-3,CATLLAGADTQYF,TGTGCCACTTTACTAGCGGGGGCAGATACGCAGTATTTT